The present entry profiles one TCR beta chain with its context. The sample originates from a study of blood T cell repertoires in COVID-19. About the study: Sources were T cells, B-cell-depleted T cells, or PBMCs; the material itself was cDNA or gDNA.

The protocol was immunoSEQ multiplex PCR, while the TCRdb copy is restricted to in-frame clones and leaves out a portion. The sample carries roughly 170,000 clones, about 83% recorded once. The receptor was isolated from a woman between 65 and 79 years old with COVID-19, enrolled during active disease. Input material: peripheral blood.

The CDR3 DNA sequence: TGTGCCTTTGTCGGGACAGGGAGTGAAAAACTGTTTTTT. Its translation: CAFVGTGSEKLFF. The chain recombines TRBV30 with TRBJ1-4; the match to TRBD1 covers 9 bases. The CDR3 consists of 13 residues. Unmatched junction bases numbered 7, after V lost 7 bases and J lost 7 bases. Germline V gene lookup returns CDR1 GTSNPN and CDR2 SVGIG (reference sequence).